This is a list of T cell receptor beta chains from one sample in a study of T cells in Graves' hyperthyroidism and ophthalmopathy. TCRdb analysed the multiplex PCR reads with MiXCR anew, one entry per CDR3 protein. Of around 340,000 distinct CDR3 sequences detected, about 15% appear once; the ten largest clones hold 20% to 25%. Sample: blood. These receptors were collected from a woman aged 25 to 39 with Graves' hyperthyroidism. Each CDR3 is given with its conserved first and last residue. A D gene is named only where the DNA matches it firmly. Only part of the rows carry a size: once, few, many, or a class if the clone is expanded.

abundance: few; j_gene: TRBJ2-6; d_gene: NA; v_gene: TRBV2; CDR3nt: TGTGCCAGCAGTGAAAGGGGCGTATGGTCCGGGGCCAACGTCCTGACTTTC; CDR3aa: CASSERGVWSGANVLTF
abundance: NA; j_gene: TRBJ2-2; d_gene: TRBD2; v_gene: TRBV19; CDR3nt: TGTGCCAGTAGTGCAAGAGGGGCTAGCGGGACCCGTCGATGGACCGGGGAGCTGTTTTTT; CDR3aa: CASSARGASGTRRWTGELFF
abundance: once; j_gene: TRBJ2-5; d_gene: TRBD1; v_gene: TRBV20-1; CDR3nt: TGCAGTGCCCACGGGACAGGGATTCAAGAGACCCAGTACTTC; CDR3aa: CSAHGTGIQETQYF
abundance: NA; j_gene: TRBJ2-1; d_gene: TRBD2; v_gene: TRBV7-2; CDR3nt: TGTGCCAGCAGCTTAGGTTCTAGCGGGATTAGTGAGCAGTTCTTC; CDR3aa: CASSLGSSGISEQFF
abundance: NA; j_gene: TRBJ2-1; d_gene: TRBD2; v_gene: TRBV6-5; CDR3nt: TGTGCCAGCAGTTACGGACTAGCGGGTAGGAATGAGCAGTTCTTC; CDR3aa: CASSYGLAGRNEQFF
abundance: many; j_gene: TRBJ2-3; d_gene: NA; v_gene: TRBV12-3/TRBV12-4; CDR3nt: TGTGCCAGCAGCCCCCCCCGGAGTCTAGGCACAGATACGCAGTATTTT; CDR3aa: CASSPPRSLGTDTQYF
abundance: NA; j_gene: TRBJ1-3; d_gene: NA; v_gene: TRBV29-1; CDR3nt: TGCAGCGTTGATAGGGGAAACACCATATATTTT; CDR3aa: CSVDRGNTIYF
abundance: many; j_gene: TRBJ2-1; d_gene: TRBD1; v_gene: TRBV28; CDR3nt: TGTGCCAGCAGTTCCTACCGGGACAGGGACAATGAGCAGTTCTTC; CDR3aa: CASSSYRDRDNEQFF
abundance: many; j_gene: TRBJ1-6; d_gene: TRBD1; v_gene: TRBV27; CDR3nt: TGTGCCAGCAGTCCCACCCCGACAGGGGTAGGGTCACCCCTCCACTTT; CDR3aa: CASSPTPTGVGSPLHF
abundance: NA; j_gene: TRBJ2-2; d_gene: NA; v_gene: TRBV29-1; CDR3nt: TGCAGCGTTAAAGGGGGGGGGAGCGGCCCCGGGGAGCTGTTTTTT; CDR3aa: CSVKGGGSGPGELFF
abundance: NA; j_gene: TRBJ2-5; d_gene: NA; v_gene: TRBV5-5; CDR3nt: TGTGCCAGCAGCTTGCTCCCGGTCGAGACCCAGTACTTC; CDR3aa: CASSLLPVETQYF